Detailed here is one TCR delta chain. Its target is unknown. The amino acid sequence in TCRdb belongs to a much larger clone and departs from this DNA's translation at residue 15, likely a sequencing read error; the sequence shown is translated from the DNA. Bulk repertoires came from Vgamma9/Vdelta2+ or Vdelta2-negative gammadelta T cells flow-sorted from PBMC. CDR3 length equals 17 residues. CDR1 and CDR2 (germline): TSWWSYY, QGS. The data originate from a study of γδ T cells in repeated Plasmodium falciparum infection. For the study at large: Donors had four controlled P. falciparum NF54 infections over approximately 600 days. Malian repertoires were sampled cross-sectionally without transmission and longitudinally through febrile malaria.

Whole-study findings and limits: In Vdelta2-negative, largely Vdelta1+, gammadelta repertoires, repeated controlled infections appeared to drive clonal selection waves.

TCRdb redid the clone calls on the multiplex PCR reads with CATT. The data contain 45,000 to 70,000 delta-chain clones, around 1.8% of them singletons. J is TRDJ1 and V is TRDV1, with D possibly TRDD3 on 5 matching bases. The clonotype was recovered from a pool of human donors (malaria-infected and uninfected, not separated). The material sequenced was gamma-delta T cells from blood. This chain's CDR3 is CALGETYLGTATDKRIF. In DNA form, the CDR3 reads TGTGCTCTTGGGGAGACATACTTGGGGACGGCCACCGATAAACGCATCTTT.